This TCR beta chain was profiled in a study of T cell repertoires in cytomegalovirus infection. Study-level background: Based on public TCR beta signatures, there were indications of CMV infection and of a matching HLA type. Study findings and constraints: Dominating the ex vivo response were HLA-C-restricted CMV-specific TCR beta clonotypes.

TCRdb re-analysed the reads in MiXCR, keeping a single row per CDR3 protein. Seen here are about 920,000 distinct CDR3 sequences, 30% to 40% observed once, and the top ten hold over 13%. This clonotype was counted ten times or more. The antigen is undetermined. The material sequenced was cultured CD8+ T cells from PBMCs, taken from culture after CMV antigen stimulation. This clonotype originated in a human donor in good health (CMV status not recorded). Some clones in this sample may be carry-over from other donors' samples.

The CDR3 loop is CASSLAAGQETQYF. The CDR3 region has the DNA TGTGCCAGCAGCTTAGCGGCAGGCCAAGAGACCCAGTACTTC. The rearrangement links TRBV7-6 to TRBJ2-5; D not resolved. This CDR3 region has 14 residues. V lost 0 bases to trimming and J lost 1 base, with 6 bases between them. Per germline, CDR1 SGHVS and CDR2 FNYEAQ.